The 20 T cell receptor beta chains presented below share a single source sample, sequenced in a study of shared clonotypes between healthy human individuals. Naive CD8 cells, CD45RO-negative and positively selected for CCR7, excluded terminally differentiated effector memory CD45RA+ cells. Here immunoSEQ multiplex PCR was the method, and the copy in TCRdb shows in-frame clones only, minus some. In the table there are 2 million or so clones, about 94% of which are singletons. Sequenced sample: naive CD8+ T cells sorted from blood. The origin of the receptors is a man between 18 and 35 years old in good health.

The rearrangement joins TRBV30 to TRBJ1-2; D gene uncertain. The germline V and J ends were trimmed by 3 bases and 0 bases, with 11 bases remaining between them. The germline V gene encodes CDR1 GTSNPN and CDR2 SVGIG (reference sequence). The CDR3 extends over 14 amino acids. The CDR3 loop reads CAWSPISANYGYTF. CDR3 DNA: TGTGCCTGGAGCCCGATATCTGCTAACTATGGCTACACCTTC.

The CDR3 region is CASSLLRGRAALEQYF. The CDR3 bases are TGTGCCAGCAGCTTACTTCGGGGCAGGGCCGCCCTCGAGCAGTACTTC. The genes are TRBV11-1 and TRBJ2-5; the D call may be TRBD1 or TRBD2 (5 bases each). The DNA end favors TRBJ2-7, so the J call may be wrong. From germline, CDR1 is SGHAT and CDR2 FQDESV (reference sequence). CDR3 length equals 16 residues.

The chain links TRBV27 to TRBJ1-6; TRBD1 is a possible D gene (6 bases). The CDR3 has 18 residues. Trimming shortened V by 5 bases and J by 5 bases, and 22 bases separated the two germline ends. Per germline, CDR1 MNHEY and CDR2 SMNVEV (reference sequence). CDR3 sequence (DNA): TGTGCCAGCAGTCCTCGGACAGCGCCGGCCGCCCATAATTCACCCCTCCACTTT. Its protein product is CASSPRTAPAAHNSPLHF.

The rearrangement joins TRBV7-3 to TRBJ1-2, with a weak D call TRBD1 (6 bases). CDR3 length: 14 amino acids. Trimming removed 2 bases from V and 6 bases from J, with 13 bases in between. Germline V lookup: CDR1 SGHTA, CDR2 FQGTGA. Here the CDR3 reads CASSLVGGGNGYTF. The CDR3 DNA is TGTGCCAGCAGCTTAGTAGGGGGAGGTAATGGCTACACCTTC.

The chain joins TRBV7-9 to TRBJ1-1, with D maybe TRBD1 (6 bases). CDR3 length equals 14 residues. Germline V CDR1 and CDR2: SEHNR, FQNEAQ (reference sequence). Trimming stripped 3 bases from V and 11 bases from J, with 19 bases between. CDR3 nucleotides: TGTGCCAGCAGCTTGGGCGGGGGCGCCTCGAATGCTTTCTTT. Amino acid sequence: CASSLGGGASNAFF.

This sequence joins TRBV9 and TRBJ1-6; maybe TRBD1 (5 bases). With 0 bases removed from V and 4 bases from J, the gap between germline ends came to 14 bases. Germline loops: CDR1 SGDLS, CDR2 YYNGEE. CDR3 length: 17 amino acids. The CDR3, as DNA: TGTGCCAGCAGCGTAGGGGACCCTGTTATTTATAATTCACCCCTCCACTTT. Translating it yields CASSVGDPVIYNSPLHF. The variable domain in full, completed from reference TRBV9 and TRBJ1-6, reads DSGVTQTPKHLITATGQRVTLRCSPRSGDLSVYWYQQSLDQGLQFLIQYYNGEERAKGNILERFSAQQFPDLHSELNLSSLELGDSALYFCASSVGDPVIYNSPLHFGNGTRLTVT.

This sequence joins TRBV10-3 and TRBJ2-7; D remains ambiguous. Per the germline V gene, CDR1 is ENHRY and CDR2 is SYGVKD. The CDR3 runs to 14 residues. The germline V and J ends were trimmed by 4 bases and 4 bases, with 14 bases remaining between them. Here the CDR3 DNA reads TGTGCCATCAGTGTTAGGTCGGCAGAATACGAGCAGTACTTC. This encodes CAISVRSAEYEQYF.

This CDR3 is CASSLWAGQETQYF. The CDR3 DNA follows: TGTGCCAGCAGTTTATGGGCGGGTCAAGAGACCCAGTACTTC. V and J are TRBV28 and TRBJ2-5; a possible D gene is TRBD2 (5 bases). The CDR3 loop spans 14 amino acids. V was trimmed by 0 bases and J by 2 bases, leaving 7 bases between them. Per the germline V gene, CDR1 is MDHEN and CDR2 is SYDVKM.

The chain uses TRBV10-3 and TRBJ1-1; TRBD1 aligns across 9 bases. Germline loops: CDR1 ENHRY, CDR2 SYGVKD. This CDR3 is 18 amino acids long. With 6 bases clipped from V and 3 bases from J, the junction kept 17 bases outside the gene matches. Here the CDR3 DNA reads TGTGCCATCAGAAAGGGACAGGGTTATTTGGAGCGGGACACTGAAGCTTTCTTT. This encodes CAIRKGQGYLERDTEAFF.

This chain connects TRBV7-8 to TRBJ2-3; D possibly corresponds to TRBD2 (6 bases). The length of the CDR3 is 18 residues. Germline loops: CDR1 SGHVS, CDR2 FQNEAQ. Trimming removed 1 base at V and 1 base at J, with 18 bases between. The CDR3 region is CASSLEGSWERGTDTQYF. The CDR3 DNA follows: TGTGCCAGCAGCTTAGAGGGGTCTTGGGAGCGGGGCACAGATACGCAGTATTTT. Supplemented by reference TRBV7-8 and TRBJ2-3, the full variable domain reads GAGVSQSPRYKVAKRGQDVALRCDPISGHVSLFWYQQALGQGPEFLTYFQNEAQLDKSGLPSDRFFAERPEGSVSTLKIQRTQQEDSAVYLCASSLEGSWERGTDTQYFGPGTRLTVL.

In its sample, this clone was seen once. The chain combines TRBV7-9 with TRBJ2-7, with TRBD1 matching over 7 bases. The germline CDR1 and CDR2 sequences are SEHNR and FQNEAQ (reference sequence). The CDR3 runs 14 residues. Losses at the gene ends were 0 bases for V and 4 bases for J; bases not matched to a gene: 3. CDR3 nucleotides: TGTGCCAGCAGCTTAGCAGACAGGGAATACGAGCAGTACTTC. This translates into CASSLADREYEQYF.

J is TRBJ2-1 and V is TRBV2, with D possibly called TRBD1 or TRBD2 (5 bases each). Trimming took 4 bases from V and 8 from J, leaving 9 bases between them. Per the germline V gene, CDR1 is SNHLY and CDR2 is FYNNEI. The CDR3 spans 12 residues. The CDR3 DNA sequence: TGTGCCAGCAGTGGCTTGGGGGATGAGCAGTTCTTC. This gives the protein CASSGLGDEQFF. The variable domain in full, completed from reference TRBV2 and TRBJ2-1, reads EPEVTQTPSHQVTQMGQEVILRCVPISNHLYFYWYRQILGQKVEFLVSFYNNEISEKSEIFDDQFSVERPDGSNFTLKIRSTKLEDSAMYFCASSGLGDEQFFGPGTRLTVL.

This clone was seen just once. The rearrangement joins TRBV2 to TRBJ2-1; the D is unclear. With 10 bases removed from V and 0 bases from J, the gap between germline ends came to 10 bases. Germline V gene data show CDR1 as SNHLY and CDR2 as FYNNEI. The CDR3 totals 13 residues. Written as DNA, the CDR3 is TGTGCCATCGTAGAACTCTCCTACAATGAGCAGTTCTTC. Its protein product is CAIVELSYNEQFF.

The chain employs TRBV9 and TRBJ2-3; D not resolved. CDR1 and CDR2 (germline): SGDLS, YYNGEE. The CDR3 runs to 15 residues. V lost 4 bases and J 0 bases, leaving 12 bases between the germline ends. In nucleotides, the CDR3 is TGTGCCAGCAGCCACAATACCGATAGCACAGATACGCAGTATTTT. It encodes CASSHNTDSTDTQYF.

The CDR3 spells CASSWAGGLETQYF. CDR3 in DNA: TGTGCCAGCAGCTGGGCAGGGGGCTTAGAGACCCAGTACTTC. The chain links TRBV5-8 to TRBJ2-5; 8 nucleotides match TRBD1. The CDR3 runs 14 residues. Germline loops: CDR1 SGHTS, CDR2 YDEGEE. The J segment lost 4 bases and the V segment lost 3 bases, leaving 5 bases of the junction unmatched.

The gene calls are TRBV7-9 and TRBJ2-7, with 8 bases identical to TRBD2. V gave up 5 bases and J gave up 6 bases; unmatched junction bases: 6. The CDR3 is 13 amino acids. The germline CDR1 and CDR2 sequences are SEHNR and FQNEAQ (reference sequence). CDR3 sequence reads: CASSPRAGVEQYF. The CDR3 nucleotides read TGTGCCAGCAGCCCGAGAGCGGGGGTCGAGCAGTACTTC.

The chain links TRBV7-9 to TRBJ2-7; either TRBD1 or TRBD2 may supply D (5 bases each). The CDR3 contains 17 residues. Deletions cut 5 bases from V and 0 bases from J, with 20 bases between. Germline lookup yields CDR1 SEHNR and CDR2 FQNEAQ (reference sequence). The CDR3 loop is CASSLSKGRGASYEQYF. The CDR3 bases are TGTGCCAGCAGCCTAAGTAAGGGTAGAGGGGCCTCCTACGAGCAGTACTTC.

The V call is TRBV7-9, the J call TRBJ2-5; possibly TRBD1 for D (6 bases). V gave up 6 bases and J gave up 3 bases, with 11 bases separating them. Germline loops: CDR1 SEHNR, CDR2 FQNEAQ (reference sequence). This CDR3 region has 13 residues. Written as DNA, the CDR3 is TGTGCCAGCAGTTCACAGGGTGAAGAGACCCAGTACTTC. It specifies CASSSQGEETQYF.

The rearrangement links TRBV6-5 to TRBJ2-7; D might be TRBD1 (5 bases). The V gene lost 2 bases and the J gene lost 2 bases, with 13 bases spanning the gap. CDR3 length equals 15 residues. Per the germline V gene, CDR1 is MNHEY and CDR2 is SVGAGI. The CDR3 here is CASSYGQGFTYEQYF. The CDR3 DNA follows: TGTGCCAGCAGTTACGGGCAGGGTTTTACCTACGAGCAGTACTTC.

The count of this clone is one. This chain uses TRBV4-3 with TRBJ2-5; D uncertain. The germline V gene encodes CDR1 LGHNA and CDR2 YSLEER. The V and J ends lost 4 bases and 0 bases respectively, with 6 bases between them. The CDR3 totals 13 residues. Here the CDR3 reads CASSPGHQETQYF. Written as DNA, the CDR3 is TGCGCCAGCAGCCCCGGTCACCAAGAGACCCAGTACTTC.